This T cell receptor beta chain was documented in a study of Graves' ophthalmopathy and Graves' hyperthyroidism. Amplified material comprised TCR beta CDR3 regions derived from RNA transcripts. RT-PCR was first run with HTBI primers, then multiplex PCR in a second round. TCRdb called the multiplex PCR reads again in MiXCR, with one record for every CDR3 protein. This sample carries hundreds of thousands of distinct CDR3 sequences, approximately 40% of them seen once, and the ten largest clones take 44%. CDR1 and CDR2 (germline): SNHLY, FYNNEI. The CDR3 contains 13 residues. V was clipped by 6 bases and J by 9 bases; unmatched bases: 8.

The clonotype was recovered from an adult man with Graves' ophthalmopathy. The chain has TRBV2 and TRBJ1-3; 7 positions agree with TRBD1. The sample taken for sequencing was peripheral blood. CDR3 region: CASSLSRTGTIYF. The CDR3 DNA reads as TGTGCCAGCAGCTTGAGCCGGACAGGCACCATATATTTT.